These 3 T cell receptor beta chains were all obtained from the same sample, sequenced in a study of T cells in Graves' hyperthyroidism and ophthalmopathy. There were TCR beta CDR3 regions amplified from RNA transcripts. First-round RT-PCR targeting the TCR CDR3 was performed with the HTBI primer set. Each CDR3 protein is one row after TCRdb ran MiXCR on the multiplex PCR reads. The repertoire includes 250,000 to 300,000 distinct CDR3 sequences, less than 15% of them detected once, and almost 8% sits in the top ten. The sequencing input was blood. The receptors shown here come from a woman in her 30s with Graves' hyperthyroidism that later progressed to Graves' ophthalmopathy.

This clonotype showed up many times. The chain recombines TRBV18 with TRBJ2-7; unclear D gene. Germline assignment: CDR1 KGHSH and CDR2 LQKENI. Trimming removed 0 bases from V and 0 bases from J, with 3 bases in between. This CDR3 region has 13 residues. DNA for the CDR3: TGTGCCAGCTCACCACCTTTCTCCTACGAGCAGTACTTC. Protein sequence: CASSPPFSYEQYF.

This clonotype was detected ten times or more. Written as DNA, the CDR3 is TGTGCCAGCAGTTTAAGGGGGGAAACCGCGGGGCAGTACTTC. Amino acid sequence: CASSLRGETAGQYF. This chain connects TRBV28 to TRBJ2-7, with D perhaps being TRBD1 or TRBD2 (6 bases each). The V and J ends lost 2 bases and 9 bases respectively, with 17 bases between them. The germline V gene has CDR1 MDHEN and CDR2 SYDVKM. CDR3 size: 14 residues.

This clonotype was counted at least ten times. The chain is built from TRBV7-9 and TRBJ2-3; D not certain. V dropped 0 bases and J dropped 4 bases, with 5 bases sitting between them. The CDR3 is 13 residues long. Germline V lookup: CDR1 SEHNR, CDR2 FQNEAQ (reference sequence). The CDR3 loop is CASSLAQADTQYF. For the CDR3, the DNA is TGTGCCAGCAGCTTAGCGCAGGCAGATACGCAGTATTTT.